The 5 T cell receptor beta chains in this list originate from one sample, sequenced in a study of T-cell memory formation after mild COVID-19. Each CDR3 protein gets one entry after TCRdb re-called the 5' RACE reads with MiXCR. Seen here are tens of thousands of distinct CDR3 sequences, around 10% observed once, and the top ten hold around 11%. Sequencing input: PBMCs or a T cell subset sorted from them (not recorded which). The receptors stem from an adult woman who had mild COVID-19 (a few samples of this study predate the infection). Cell type and time point are not known.

The chain couples TRBV18 to TRBJ1-1; D gene ambiguous. CDR1 is KGHSH and CDR2 is LQKENI in the germline V gene. This CDR3 spans 14 amino acids. V was shortened by 3 bases and J by 0 bases, with 8 bases between the two germline ends. The CDR3 region is CASSPFRLNTEAFF. The CDR3 nucleotides are TGTGCCAGCTCACCGTTCAGGCTGAACACTGAAGCTTTCTTT. Combining the CDR3 with reference TRBV18 and TRBJ1-1 gives the whole variable domain NAGVMQNPRHLVRRRGQEARLRCSPMKGHSHVYWYRQLPEEGLKFMVYLQKENIIDESGMPKERFSAEFPKEGPSILRIQQVVRGDSAAYFCASSPFRLNTEAFFGQGTRLTVV.

V gene TRBV20-1 combines with J gene TRBJ1-2; D perhaps matches TRBD1 (5 bases). Germline-derived CDR1 and CDR2 are DFQATT and SNEGSKA (reference sequence). This CDR3 region has 13 residues. V lost 5 bases to trimming and J lost 7 bases, with 17 bases between them. The CDR3 nucleotides are TGCAGTGCTGCACTAGGGGCCTTTGGTGGCTACACCTTC. It translates to CSAALGAFGGYTF.

The chain is built from TRBV30 and TRBJ2-7; D gene unclear. Germline loops: CDR1 GTSNPN, CDR2 SVGIG (reference sequence). V dropped 0 bases and J dropped 1 base, with 16 bases sitting between them. The CDR3 contains 16 residues. The CDR3 sequence: CAWSVRLLALSYEQYF. Written as DNA, the CDR3 is TGTGCCTGGAGTGTACGGCTGTTGGCACTTTCCTACGAGCAGTACTTC.

This clonotype was counted ten times or more. The genes are TRBV13 and TRBJ1-2, with D perhaps matching TRBD1 (5 bases). The germline V gene has CDR1 PRHDT and CDR2 FYEKMQ (reference sequence). This CDR3 spans 14 amino acids. The germline V and J ends were trimmed by 8 bases and 4 bases, with 17 bases remaining between them. CDR3 in amino acids: CASVDSSMGYGYTF. In DNA form, the CDR3 reads TGTGCCAGCGTCGACAGTTCGATGGGCTATGGCTACACCTTC. The complete variable domain, with remaining parts taken from reference TRBV13 and TRBJ1-2, reads AAGVIQSPRHLIKEKRETATLKCYPIPRHDTVYWYQQGPGQDPQFLISFYEKMQSDKGSIPDRFSAQQFSDYHSELNMSSLELGDSALYFCASVDSSMGYGYTFGSGTRLTVV.

Only a few counts were recorded for this clonotype. This sequence joins TRBV7-2 and TRBJ2-7, with 11 bases identical to TRBD2. With 3 bases clipped from V and 2 bases from J, the junction kept 6 bases outside the gene matches. The CDR3 is 16 residues long. CDR1 is SGHTA and CDR2 is FQGNSA in the germline V gene. In DNA, the CDR3 is TGTGCCAGCAGCTTGTCTAGCGGGAGGATGCCCTACGAGCAGTACTTC. Encoded protein: CASSLSSGRMPYEQYF.